What follows are 2 T cell receptor beta chains derived from one specimen sequenced in a study of CD8 T cells in Susac syndrome. RNA totalling roughly 0.45 to 1 ug underwent reverse transcription with random hexamers. TCRdb re-derived calls from the immunoSEQ multiplex PCR reads in MiXCR, one entry per CDR3 protein. The sample includes around 170,000 distinct CDR3 sequences, 85% to 95% of them seen just once. The sequenced material came from CD8+ T cells from PBMCs. All receptors come from a human donor with multiple sclerosis.

The chain couples TRBV27 to TRBJ2-7, with a tentative D call TRBD2 (7 bases). The V gene lost 5 bases and the J gene lost 3 bases, with 14 bases spanning the gap. Germline V gene lookup returns CDR1 MNHEY and CDR2 SMNVEV (reference sequence). CDR3 length equals 14 residues. This CDR3 is CASSVGGGFYEQYF. For the CDR3, the DNA is TGTGCCAGCAGTGTGGGAGGGGGTTTCTACGAGCAGTACTTC.

The rearrangement joins TRBV7-9 to TRBJ1-1; no reliable D call. The V end lost 5 bases, the J end lost 2 bases, and 15 bases lay between the germline ends. This CDR3 has 15 residues. Germline V CDR1 and CDR2: SEHNR, FQNEAQ (reference sequence). In DNA, the CDR3 is TGTGCCAGCAGCCCCCCTGGGTTCAGAAACACTGAAGCTTTCTTT. Encoded protein: CASSPPGFRNTEAFF.